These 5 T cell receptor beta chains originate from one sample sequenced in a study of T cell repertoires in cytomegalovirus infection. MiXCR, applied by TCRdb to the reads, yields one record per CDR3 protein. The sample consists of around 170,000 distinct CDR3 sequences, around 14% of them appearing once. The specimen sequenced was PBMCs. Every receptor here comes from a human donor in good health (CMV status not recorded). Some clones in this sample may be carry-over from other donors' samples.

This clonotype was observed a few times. This chain's CDR3 is CASSLDGLIAKNIQYF. The CDR3, as DNA: TGTGCCAGCAGTTTGGATGGACTTATCGCCAAAAACATTCAGTACTTC. V and J are TRBV28 and TRBJ2-4, with a possible D match to TRBD2 (5 bases). The germline CDR1 and CDR2 sequences are MDHEN and SYDVKM. The CDR3 spans 16 residues. V lost 3 bases and J lost 1, with 13 bases in between. The variable domain in full, completed from reference TRBV28 and TRBJ2-4, reads DVKVTQSSRYLVKRTGEKVFLECVQDMDHENMFWYRQDPGLGLRLIYFSYDVKMKEKGDIPEGYSVSREKKERFSLILESASTNQTSMYLCASSLDGLIAKNIQYFGAGTRLSVL.

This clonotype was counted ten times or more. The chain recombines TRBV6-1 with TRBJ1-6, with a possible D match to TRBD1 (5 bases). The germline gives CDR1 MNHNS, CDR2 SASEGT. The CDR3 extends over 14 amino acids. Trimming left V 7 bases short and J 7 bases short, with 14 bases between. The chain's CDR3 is CASTSGRGNSPLHF. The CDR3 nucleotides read TGTGCCAGCACCTCAGGACGGGGGAATTCACCCCTCCACTTT.

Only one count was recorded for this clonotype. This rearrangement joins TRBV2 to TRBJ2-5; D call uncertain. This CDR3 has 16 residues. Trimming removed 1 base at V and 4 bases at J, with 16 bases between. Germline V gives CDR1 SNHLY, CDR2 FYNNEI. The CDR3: CASSEGGNGPRETQYF. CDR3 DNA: TGTGCCAGCAGTGAAGGGGGAAATGGTCCTAGAGAGACCCAGTACTTC. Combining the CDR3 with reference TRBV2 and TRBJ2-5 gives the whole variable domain EPEVTQTPSHQVTQMGQEVILRCVPISNHLYFYWYRQILGQKVEFLVSFYNNEISEKSEIFDDQFSVERPDGSNFTLKIRSTKLEDSAMYFCASSEGGNGPRETQYFGPGTRLLVL.

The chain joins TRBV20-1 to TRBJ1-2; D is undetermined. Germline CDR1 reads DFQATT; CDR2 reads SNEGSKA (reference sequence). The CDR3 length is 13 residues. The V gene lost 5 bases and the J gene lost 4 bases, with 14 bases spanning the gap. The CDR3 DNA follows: TGCAGTGCTGTCCTACAGACTTTCTATGGCTACACCTTC. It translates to CSAVLQTFYGYTF.

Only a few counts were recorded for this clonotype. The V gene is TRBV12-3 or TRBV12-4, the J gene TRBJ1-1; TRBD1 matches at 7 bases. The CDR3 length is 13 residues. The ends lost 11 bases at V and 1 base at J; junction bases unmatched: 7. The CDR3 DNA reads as TGTGCCGGACGGACAGGCCAGAACACTGAAGCTTTCTTT. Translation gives CAGRTGQNTEAFF.